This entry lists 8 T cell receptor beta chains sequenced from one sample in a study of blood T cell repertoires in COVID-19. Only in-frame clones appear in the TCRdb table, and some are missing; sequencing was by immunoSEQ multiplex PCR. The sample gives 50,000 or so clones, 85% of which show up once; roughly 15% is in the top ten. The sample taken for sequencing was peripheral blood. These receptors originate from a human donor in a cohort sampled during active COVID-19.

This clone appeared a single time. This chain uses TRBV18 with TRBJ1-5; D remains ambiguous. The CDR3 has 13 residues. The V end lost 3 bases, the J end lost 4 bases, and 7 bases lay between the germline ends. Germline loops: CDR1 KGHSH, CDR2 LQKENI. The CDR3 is CASSPGTNQPQHF. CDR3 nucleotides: TGTGCCAGCTCACCGGGCACTAATCAGCCCCAGCATTTT.

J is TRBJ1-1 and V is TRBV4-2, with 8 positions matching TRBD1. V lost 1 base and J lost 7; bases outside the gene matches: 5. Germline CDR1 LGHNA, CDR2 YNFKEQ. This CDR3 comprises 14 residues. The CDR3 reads CASSQGTGSDEAFF. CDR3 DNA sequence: TGTGCCAGCAGCCAAGGGACAGGGTCGGATGAAGCTTTCTTT.

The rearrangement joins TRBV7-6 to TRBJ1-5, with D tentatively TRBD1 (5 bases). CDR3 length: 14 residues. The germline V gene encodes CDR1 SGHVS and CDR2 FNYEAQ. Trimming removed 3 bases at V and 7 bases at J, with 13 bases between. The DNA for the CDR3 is TGTGCCAGCAGCTTGCAGGGCAGGGAACAGCCCCAGCATTTT. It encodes CASSLQGREQPQHF.

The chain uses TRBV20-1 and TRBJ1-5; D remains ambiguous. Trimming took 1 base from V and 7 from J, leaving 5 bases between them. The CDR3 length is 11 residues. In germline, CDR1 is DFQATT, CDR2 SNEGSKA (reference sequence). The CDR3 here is CSARAGQPQHF. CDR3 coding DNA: TGCAGTGCTAGAGCGGGGCAGCCCCAGCATTTT.

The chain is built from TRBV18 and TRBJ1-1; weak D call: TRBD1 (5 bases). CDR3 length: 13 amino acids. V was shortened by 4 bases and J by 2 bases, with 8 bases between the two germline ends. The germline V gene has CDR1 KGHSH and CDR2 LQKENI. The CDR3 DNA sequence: TGTGCCAGCTCACTGGGACTTAACACTGAAGCTTTCTTT. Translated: CASSLGLNTEAFF.

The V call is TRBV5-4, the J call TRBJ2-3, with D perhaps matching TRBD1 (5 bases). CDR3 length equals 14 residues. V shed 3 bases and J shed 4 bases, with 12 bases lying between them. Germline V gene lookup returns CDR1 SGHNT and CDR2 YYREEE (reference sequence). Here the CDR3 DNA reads TGTGCCAGCAGCTCCAAGGGGCACGCAGATACGCAGTATTTT. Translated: CASSSKGHADTQYF.

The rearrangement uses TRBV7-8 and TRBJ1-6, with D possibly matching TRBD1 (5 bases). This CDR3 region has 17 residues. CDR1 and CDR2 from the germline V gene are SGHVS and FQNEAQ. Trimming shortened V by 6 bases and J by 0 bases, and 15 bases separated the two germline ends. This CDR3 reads CASRSEGVSSYNSPLHF. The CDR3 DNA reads TGTGCCAGCAGGTCCGAAGGGGTGAGCTCCTATAATTCACCCCTCCACTTT.

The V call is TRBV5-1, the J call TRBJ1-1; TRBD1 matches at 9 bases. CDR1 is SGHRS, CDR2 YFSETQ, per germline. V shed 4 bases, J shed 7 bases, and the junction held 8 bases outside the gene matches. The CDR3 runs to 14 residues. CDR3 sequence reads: CASSPIQGAYEAFF. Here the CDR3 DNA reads TGCGCCAGCAGCCCGATACAGGGGGCCTATGAAGCTTTCTTT.